At least ten counts were recorded for the clone carrying this T cell receptor (beta chain). The antigen remains unidentified. The entry originates in a study of T-cell reconstitution after alpha-beta-depleted transplantation in children. Study-level points and caveats: Some patients owed their high day-60 TCRbeta diversity to surviving recipient T cells and thymic progenitors. After one year, T-cell counts and TCRbeta diversity mostly came from new T cells. Reportedly, only several hundred clones from non-depleted graft cells drove alpha-beta T-cell counts at about two months.

Researchers prepared the TCRbeta library using unique molecular identifiers, the study reports. MiXCR was run by TCRdb on the PCR reads, yielding one entry per CDR3 protein. The sample holds under 250,000 distinct CDR3 sequences, 6.6% seen once. The CDR3 totals 10 residues. V shed 2 bases and J shed 6 bases, with 4 bases lying between them. CDR1 and CDR2 (germline): SQVTM, ANQGSEA. The receptor's source is a boy aged 2 to 10 with acute lymphoblastic leukemia, due to receive a stem cell transplant. The specimen comprised PBMCs, sampled before TCRalphabeta/CD19-depleted stem cell transplant. The rearrangement uses TRBV29-1 and TRBJ1-1, with D unresolved. DNA for the CDR3: TGCAGCGTTGAATTCGCTGAAGCTTTCTTT. Residues: CSVEFAEAFF.